The 12 T cell receptor beta chains below all came from one sample that was sequenced in a study of cytomegalovirus exposure and HLA in healthy donors. Amplification used 60 Vbeta primers and 13 Jbeta primers. Measured with immunoSEQ multiplex PCR; TCRdb has only the in-frame clones, and not every one. The sample carries roughly 120,000 clones, roughly three fifths recorded once. What was sequenced was PBMCs. These receptor sequences come from a middle-aged woman in good health and CMV-seropositive.

V gene TRBV30 combines with J gene TRBJ1-2; D call uncertain. The ends were cut back, 1 base at V and 5 bases at J, with 17 bases in the middle. CDR1 GTSNPN and CDR2 SVGIG come from the germline V gene (reference sequence). The CDR3 covers 15 residues. CDR3 nucleotide sequence: TGTGCCTGGAGTGGGGAGGAAGGGTCGAGATATGGCTACACCTTC. Its protein is CAWSGEEGSRYGYTF.

This clone came up a few times. One junction end disagrees with the germline gene, perhaps due to a read error. This CDR3 reads CSSSLGKAGLPGNTIYF. In nucleotides, the CDR3 is TGTTCCAGCAGCTTAGGGAAGGCAGGGTTACCGGGAAACACCATATATTTT. This chain connects TRBV7-9 to TRBJ1-3, with D possibly matching TRBD1 (5 bases). This CDR3 has 17 residues. CDR1 is SEHNR, CDR2 FQNEAQ, per germline (reference sequence).

CDR3 loop: CASSDHGQGLGDNEQFF. In DNA, the CDR3 is TGTGCCAGCAGTGACCACGGACAGGGCTTGGGGGACAATGAGCAGTTCTTC. V usage is TRBV6-1 and J usage is TRBJ2-1; TRBD1 matches 8 bases. Germline V gives CDR1 MNHNS, CDR2 SASEGT. This CDR3 region has 17 residues. Unmatched junction bases numbered 12, after V lost 3 bases and J lost 5 bases.

This clone showed up just a few times. The V and J genes are TRBV7-6 and TRBJ2-2; 12 bases line up with TRBD2. With V trimmed by 2 bases and J by 0 bases, 10 bases remained unmatched. The CDR3 extends over 20 amino acids. The V gene's germline CDR1 is SGHVS and CDR2 FNYEAQ. CDR3 in DNA: TGTGCCAGCAGCTTACACCCCAGGGGGACTAGCGGGCCGAACACCGGGGAGCTGTTTTTT. Translated, it gives CASSLHPRGTSGPNTGELFF.

This clone has a handful of counts. CDR3 bases: TGTGCCAGCAGCTTAGGCGGGACAGGGTATGGCTACACCTTC. Protein: CASSLGGTGYGYTF. V is TRBV7-2 and J is TRBJ1-2, with TRBD1 identical over 9 bases. The V gene's germline CDR1 is SGHTA and CDR2 FQGNSA. The trim removed 1 base at V and 5 bases at J, leaving 2 bases unmatched. This CDR3 is built from 14 residues. The variable domain in full, completed from reference TRBV7-2 and TRBJ1-2, reads GAGVSQSPSNKVTEKGKDVELRCDPISGHTALYWYRQSLGQGLEFLIYFQGNSAPDKSGLPSDRFSAERTGGSVSTLTIQRTQQEDSAVYLCASSLGGTGYGYTFGSGTRLTVV.

The chain employs TRBV19 and TRBJ1-2; D is possibly TRBD1 (5 bases). This CDR3 is built from 15 residues. Germline V gives CDR1 LNHDA, CDR2 SQIVND (reference sequence). V was shortened by 3 bases and J by 2 bases, with 13 bases between the two germline ends. This CDR3 is CASSITIRQNYGYTF. The CDR3, as DNA: TGTGCCAGTAGTATTACGATTCGACAGAACTATGGCTACACCTTC.

This clone has a handful of counts. The gene calls are TRBV18 and TRBJ1-5; 8 bases line up with TRBD1. The CDR3 loop spans 14 amino acids. Germline trimming cut 5 bases from V and 4 bases from J; bases unmatched to any gene: 4. Germline V gene data show CDR1 as KGHSH and CDR2 as LQKENI. The CDR3 reads CASSTGGPNQPQHF. The CDR3 DNA is TGTGCCAGCTCAACAGGGGGACCTAATCAGCCCCAGCATTTT.

J is TRBJ2-5 and V is TRBV29-1; 7 bases fit TRBD2. The J call is doubtful: the DNA matches TRBJ2-7 better. The CDR3 is 16 residues long. Germline lookup yields CDR1 SQVTM and CDR2 ANQGSEA. The CDR3 spells CSVEGGSAGDSYEQYF. DNA for the CDR3: TGCAGCGTTGAAGGGGGCTCGGCGGGAGACTCCTACGAGCAGTACTTC.

The V gene is TRBV4-3, the J gene TRBJ2-3; 12 bases match TRBD2. Germline CDR1 LGHNA, CDR2 YSLEER. V was pared by 0 bases and J by 3 bases, with 4 bases of the junction left unmatched. The length of the CDR3 is 17 residues. CDR3 in amino acids: CASSQEVLAGGTDTQYF. CDR3 DNA sequence: TGCGCCAGCAGCCAAGAGGTCCTAGCGGGAGGGACAGATACGCAGTATTTT.

The V and J genes are TRBV27 and TRBJ2-3; 7 nucleotides align to TRBD2. The V segment lost 1 base and the J segment 6 bases; nucleotides outside the gene matches: 10. This CDR3 has 16 amino acids. Per germline, CDR1 MNHEY and CDR2 SMNVEV (reference sequence). Here the CDR3 DNA reads TGTGCCAGCAGTTTATATTGGGCTAGCGGAGGTGATACGCAGTATTTT. Its protein product is CASSLYWASGGDTQYF.

This clone showed up just a few times. V is TRBV4-3 and J is TRBJ1-4; D not resolved. V dropped 0 bases and J dropped 0 bases, with 5 bases sitting between them. The CDR3 loop spans 15 amino acids. Germline values: CDR1 LGHNA, CDR2 YSLEER. The CDR3 is CASSQESTTNEKLFF. CDR3 DNA sequence: TGCGCCAGCAGCCAAGAGTCAACAACTAATGAAAAACTGTTTTTT.

J is TRBJ2-5 and V is TRBV9; weak D call: TRBD1 (6 bases). V dropped 3 bases and J dropped 2 bases, with 14 bases sitting between them. The CDR3 has 15 residues. CDR1 is SGDLS, CDR2 YYNGEE, per germline. The CDR3 spells CASSAPGQPQETQYF. Written as DNA, the CDR3 is TGTGCCAGCAGCGCCCCTGGACAGCCACAAGAGACCCAGTACTTC. Based on the CDR3 plus reference TRBV9 and TRBJ2-5, the full variable domain is DSGVTQTPKHLITATGQRVTLRCSPRSGDLSVYWYQQSLDQGLQFLIQYYNGEERAKGNILERFSAQQFPDLHSELNLSSLELGDSALYFCASSAPGQPQETQYFGPGTRLLVL.